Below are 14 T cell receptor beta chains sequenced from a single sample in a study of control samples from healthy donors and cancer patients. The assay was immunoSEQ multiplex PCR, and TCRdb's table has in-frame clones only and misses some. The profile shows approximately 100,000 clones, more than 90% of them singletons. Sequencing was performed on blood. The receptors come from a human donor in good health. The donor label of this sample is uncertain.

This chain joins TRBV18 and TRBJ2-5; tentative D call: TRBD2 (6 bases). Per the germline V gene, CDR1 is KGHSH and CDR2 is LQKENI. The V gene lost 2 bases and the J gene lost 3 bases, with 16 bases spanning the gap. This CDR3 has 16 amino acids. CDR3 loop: CASSPYRGNEEETQYF. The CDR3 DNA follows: TGTGCCAGCTCACCATACCGGGGGAATGAGGAAGAGACCCAGTACTTC. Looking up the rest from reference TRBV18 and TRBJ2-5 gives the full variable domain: NAGVMQNPRHLVRRRGQEARLRCSPMKGHSHVYWYRQLPEEGLKFMVYLQKENIIDESGMPKERFSAEFPKEGPSILRIQQVVRGDSAAYFCASSPYRGNEEETQYFGPGTRLLVL.

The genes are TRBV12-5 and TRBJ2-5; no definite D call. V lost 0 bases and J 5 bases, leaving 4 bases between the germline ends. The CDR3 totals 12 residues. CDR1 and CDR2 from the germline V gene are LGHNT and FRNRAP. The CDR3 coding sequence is TGTGCTAGTGGTTTGGTACCGGAGACCCAGTACTTC. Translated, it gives CASGLVPETQYF.

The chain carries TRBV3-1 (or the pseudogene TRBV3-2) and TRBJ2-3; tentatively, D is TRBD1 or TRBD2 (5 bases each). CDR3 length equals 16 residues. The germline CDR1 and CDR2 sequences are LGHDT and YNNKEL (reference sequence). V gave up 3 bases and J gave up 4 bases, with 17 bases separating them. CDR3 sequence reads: CASSHGDLIGADTQYF. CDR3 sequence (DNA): TGTGCCAGCAGCCACGGGGACCTCATTGGGGCAGATACGCAGTATTTT.

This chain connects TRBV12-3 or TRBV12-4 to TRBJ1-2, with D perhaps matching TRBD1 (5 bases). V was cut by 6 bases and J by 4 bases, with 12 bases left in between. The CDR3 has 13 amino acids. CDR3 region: CASRVRTSYGYTF. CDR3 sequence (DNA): TGTGCCAGCAGAGTTAGGACAAGCTATGGCTACACCTTC.

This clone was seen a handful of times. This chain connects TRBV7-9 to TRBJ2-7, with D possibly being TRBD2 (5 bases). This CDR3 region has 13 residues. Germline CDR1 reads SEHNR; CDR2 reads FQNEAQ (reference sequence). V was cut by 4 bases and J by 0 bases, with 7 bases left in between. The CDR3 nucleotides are TGTGCCAGCAGCTCGCGGGCCTCCTACGAGCAGTACGTC. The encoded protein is CASSSRASYEQYV.

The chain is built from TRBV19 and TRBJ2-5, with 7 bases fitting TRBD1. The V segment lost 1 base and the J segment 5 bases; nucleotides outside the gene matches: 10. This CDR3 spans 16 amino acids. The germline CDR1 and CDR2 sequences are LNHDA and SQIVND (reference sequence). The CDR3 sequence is CASSIARQTGSETQYF. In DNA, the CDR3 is TGTGCCAGTAGTATAGCCAGACAGACAGGGTCGGAGACCCAGTACTTC.

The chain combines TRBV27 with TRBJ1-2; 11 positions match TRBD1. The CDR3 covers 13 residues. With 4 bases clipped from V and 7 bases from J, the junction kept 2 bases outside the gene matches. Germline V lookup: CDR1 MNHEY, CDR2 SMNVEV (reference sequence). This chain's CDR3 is CASSSGTGGGYTF. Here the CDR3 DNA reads TGTGCCAGCAGTTCCGGGACAGGGGGTGGCTACACCTTC.

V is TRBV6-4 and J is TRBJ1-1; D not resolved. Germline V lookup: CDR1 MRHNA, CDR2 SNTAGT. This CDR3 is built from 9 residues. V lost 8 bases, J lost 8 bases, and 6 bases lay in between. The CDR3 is CASAGEAFF. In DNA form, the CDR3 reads TGTGCCAGCGCAGGCGAAGCTTTCTTT.

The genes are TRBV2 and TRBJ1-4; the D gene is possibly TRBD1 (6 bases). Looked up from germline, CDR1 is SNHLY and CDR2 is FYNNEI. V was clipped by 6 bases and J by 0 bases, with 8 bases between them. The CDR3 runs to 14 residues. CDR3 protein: CASSRGATNEKLFF. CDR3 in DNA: TGTGCCAGCAGCAGGGGTGCAACTAATGAAAAACTGTTTTTT.

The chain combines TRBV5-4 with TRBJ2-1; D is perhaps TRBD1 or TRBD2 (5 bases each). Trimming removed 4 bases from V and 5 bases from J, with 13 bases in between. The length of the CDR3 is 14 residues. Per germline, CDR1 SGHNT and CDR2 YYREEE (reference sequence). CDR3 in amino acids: CASSNRDVNNEQFF. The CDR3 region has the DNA TGTGCCAGCAGCAACCGGGACGTCAACAATGAGCAGTTCTTC.

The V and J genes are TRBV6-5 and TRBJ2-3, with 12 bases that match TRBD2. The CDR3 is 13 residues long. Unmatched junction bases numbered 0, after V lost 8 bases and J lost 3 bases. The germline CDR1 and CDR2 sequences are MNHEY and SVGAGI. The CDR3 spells CASGLAGTDTQYF. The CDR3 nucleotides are TGTGCCAGCGGACTAGCGGGGACAGATACGCAGTATTTT.

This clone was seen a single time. CDR3 loop: CASSSQGFTEAFF. For the CDR3, the DNA is TGTGCCAGCAGTTCACAGGGATTCACTGAAGCTTTCTTT. J is TRBJ1-1 and V is TRBV2; D is possibly TRBD1 (6 bases). V lost 5 bases and J lost 4, with 11 bases in between. This CDR3 spans 13 amino acids. Germline CDR1 and CDR2: SNHLY and FYNNEI.

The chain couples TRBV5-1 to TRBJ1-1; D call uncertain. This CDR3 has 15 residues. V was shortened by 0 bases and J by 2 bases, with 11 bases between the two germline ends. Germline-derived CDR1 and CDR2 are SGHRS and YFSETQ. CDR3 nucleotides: TGCGCCAGCAGCTTGGATGTCCAGCCTAACACTGAAGCTTTCTTT. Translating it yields CASSLDVQPNTEAFF.

CDR3 DNA sequence: TGTGCCAGCAGCTTAAACAGGAACAATGAGCAGTTCTTC. Its protein is CASSLNRNNEQFF. The J gene is TRBJ2-1, the V gene TRBV7-3, with D maybe TRBD1 (5 bases). Deletions cut 1 base from V and 5 bases from J, with 6 bases between. Germline V gene sequence: CDR1 SGHTA, CDR2 FQGTGA. The CDR3 extends over 13 amino acids.